This is a list of T cell receptor beta chains from one sample in a study of T cells in Graves' hyperthyroidism and ophthalmopathy. TCRdb re-analysed the multiplex PCR reads in MiXCR, keeping a single row per CDR3 protein. The sample has 300,000 to 450,000 distinct CDR3 sequences; around 18% are singletons. The specimen sequenced was blood. These receptors were obtained from a woman in her forties with Graves' ophthalmopathy. Both conserved end residues are part of each CDR3. The D gene is left open where the match is weak. Some rows mark clone size as missing; the rest say once, few, many or name a class of expanded clone.

size,J,V,D,CDR3,DNA
many,TRBJ1-2,TRBV2,NA,CASSEGLSGGLISYGYTF,TGTGCCAGCAGTGAAGGTCTTTCCGGGGGTTTAATCTCCTATGGCTACACCTTC
many,TRBJ2-7,TRBV27,NA,CASSLAPGASYEQYF,TGTGCCAGCAGTTTAGCACCGGGGGCCTCCTACGAGCAGTACTTC
many,TRBJ1-1,TRBV12-3/TRBV12-4,NA,CASSLFENTEAFF,TGTGCCAGCAGTTTATTCGAGAACACTGAAGCTTTCTTT
many,TRBJ2-2,TRBV2,NA,CASSPAISGELFF,TGTGCCAGCAGCCCGGCCATATCCGGGGAGCTGTTTTTT
many,TRBJ1-2,TRBV2,NA,CASSPSGTVYGYTF,TGTGCCAGCAGTCCCTCCGGGACCGTCTATGGCTACACCTTC
many,TRBJ1-1,TRBV12-3/TRBV12-4,NA,CATARWGGTGEAFF,TGTGCCACCGCTCGGTGGGGCGGGACGGGTGAAGCTTTCTTT
few,TRBJ2-7,TRBV12-3/TRBV12-4,NA,CASSLDRIYEQYF,TGTGCCAGCAGTTTAGACAGGATCTACGAGCAGTACTTC
many,TRBJ1-2,TRBV15,NA,CATSSGYYGYTF,TGTGCCACCAGTTCAGGGTACTATGGCTACACCTTC
few,TRBJ2-7,TRBV6-1,NA,CASPVVPYEQYF,TGTGCCAGTCCCGTCGTTCCCTACGAGCAGTACTTC
NA,TRBJ1-1,TRBV4-1,NA,CASRDDQGVTEAFF,TGCGCCAGCAGAGATGATCAGGGAGTTACTGAAGCTTTCTTT
many,TRBJ1-2,TRBV6-5,NA,CASSYSGARGGYTF,TGTGCCAGCAGTTACTCAGGGGCTCGGGGGGGCTACACCTTC
few,TRBJ2-7,TRBV20-1,NA,CSARDVLRGLFHEQYF,TGCAGTGCTAGAGACGTGCTCCGGGGACTTTTCCACGAGCAGTACTTC
many,TRBJ2-7,TRBV27,TRBD1,CASTPVGTGRYEQYF,TGTGCCAGCACCCCCGTGGGGACAGGGAGGTACGAGCAGTACTTC
many,TRBJ1-1,TRBV11-1,NA,CASSPGPDRARLNTEAFF,TGTGCCAGCAGCCCCGGGCCGGACAGAGCAAGGCTGAACACTGAAGCTTTCTTT
many,TRBJ2-7,TRBV6-1,TRBD2,CASRTSGGGQYF,TGTGCCAGCAGAACTAGCGGAGGGGGGCAGTACTTC
many,TRBJ2-7,TRBV6-2/TRBV6-3,TRBD2,CASSSGTSAYEQYF,TGTGCCAGCAGTTCCGGGACTAGCGCATACGAGCAGTACTTC
few,TRBJ1-2,TRBV12-3/TRBV12-4,NA,CASSLAPPGYYGYTF,TGTGCCAGCAGTTTAGCCCCCCCCGGCTACTATGGCTACACCTTC
NA,TRBJ2-5,TRBV20-1,NA,CSARELSRDMGTQYF,TGCAGTGCTAGAGAGTTGTCCCGGGACATGGGGACCCAGTACTTC
few,TRBJ2-5,TRBV7-2,NA,CASSLARIQETQYF,TGTGCCAGCAGCTTAGCCAGGATCCAAGAGACCCAGTACTTC
NA,TRBJ1-1,TRBV28,NA,CASSFHGTLFSMNTEAFF,TGTGCCAGCAGTTTCCACGGGACCCTTTTTTCCATGAACACTGAAGCTTTCTTT
many,TRBJ2-5,TRBV27,NA,CASSLGPERETQYF,TGTGCCAGCAGTTTAGGGCCCGAACGGGAGACCCAGTACTTC
many,TRBJ1-5,TRBV7-2,NA,CASSLGDTQYNQPQHF,TGTGCCAGCAGCTTAGGGGACACCCAATACAATCAGCCCCAGCATTTT
many,TRBJ1-5,TRBV7-3,NA,CASSCNATAPPVYSNQPQHF,TGTGCCAGCAGCTGCAACGCGACAGCGCCACCAGTTTATAGCAATCAGCCCCAGCATTTT
many,TRBJ2-7,TRBV2,TRBD1,CASIRTGGSYEQYF,TGTGCCAGCATTAGGACAGGGGGCTCGTACGAGCAGTACTTC
many,TRBJ1-5,TRBV12-3/TRBV12-4,TRBD1,CASSLTGVQPQHF,TGTGCCAGCAGCTTGACAGGGGTTCAGCCCCAGCATTTT
many,TRBJ1-6,TRBV6-1,NA,CASRRGRTNNSPLHF,TGTGCCAGCAGACGCGGACGGACAAATAATTCACCCCTCCACTTT
NA,TRBJ2-5,TRBV28,NA,CASSLSRGPQETQYF,TGTGCCAGCAGTTTAAGCAGAGGCCCCCAAGAGACCCAGTACTTC
many,TRBJ1-2,TRBV5-5,NA,CASSLGSDVNYNYGYTF,TGTGCCAGCAGCTTGGGTTCTGATGTAAACTATAACTATGGCTACACCTTC
many,TRBJ2-5,TRBV28,TRBD1,CASRGTGTGGIKTQYF,TGTGCCAGCAGGGGGACCGGGACAGGGGGCATAAAGACCCAGTACTTC
many,TRBJ2-5,TRBV11-2,TRBD1,CASSLGDRRQETQYF,TGTGCCAGCAGCTTAGGGGACAGGCGCCAAGAGACCCAGTACTTC
NA,TRBJ2-7,TRBV6-1,NA,CASSEHQAITGAAGGF,TGTGCCAGCAGTGAACACCAAGCAATAACCGGGGCCGCCGGAGGCTTC
NA,TRBJ2-7,TRBV6-5,NA,CASSYAAWVDEQYF,TGTGCCAGCAGTTACGCGGCGTGGGTCGACGAGCAGTACTTC
NA,TRBJ2-3,TRBV11-2,TRBD2,CASSLTGLAGGTDTQYF,TGTGCCAGCAGCCTGACGGGACTAGCGGGGGGCACAGATACGCAGTATTTT
NA,TRBJ2-7,TRBV2,TRBD1,CASKVAGTGVVEQYF,TGTGCCAGCAAAGTTGCGGGGACAGGGGTCGTTGAGCAGTACTTC
many,TRBJ2-5,TRBV29-1,NA,CSVEGNLETQYF,TGCAGCGTTGAGGGAAACTTGGAGACCCAGTACTTC
many,TRBJ2-2,TRBV30,NA,CAWSVGQNTGELFF,TGTGCCTGGAGTGTGGGACAGAACACCGGGGAGCTGTTTTTT
many,TRBJ2-7,TRBV28,NA,CASSTNRGLRESSYEQYF,TGTGCCAGCAGTACCAACAGGGGTTTGCGGGAGAGCTCCTACGAGCAGTACTTC